Listed here are 20 T cell receptor beta chains from one sample, sequenced in a study of blood T cell repertoires in COVID-19. Profiling relied on immunoSEQ multiplex PCR, and the TCRdb table lists in-frame clones only, not all of them. This table has 130,000 to 150,000 clones, roughly 77% appearing once. Sequencing was done on a sample of peripheral blood. These receptors all come from a woman in her sixties or seventies with COVID-19, enrolled during active disease.

The rearrangement uses TRBV7-2 and TRBJ1-1, with 8 nucleotides matching TRBD1. This CDR3 comprises 15 residues. The V and J ends lost 5 bases and 4 bases, in that order; junction bases with no gene match: 9. Per germline, CDR1 SGHTA and CDR2 FQGNSA. The CDR3 region is CASSQRQGSITEAFF. The CDR3 DNA is TGTGCCAGCAGCCAAAGACAGGGGAGTATCACTGAAGCTTTCTTT.

V is TRBV6-2 or TRBV6-3 and J is TRBJ1-5; a weak D match, TRBD1 (6 bases). Trimming took 0 bases from V and 3 from J, leaving 9 bases between them. Germline loops: CDR1 MNHEY, CDR2 SVGEGT. This CDR3 is 15 amino acids long. The CDR3 DNA reads as TGTGCCAGCAGTTACTCGGGGGACACCAATCAGCCCCAGCATTTT. Translated: CASSYSGDTNQPQHF.

V usage is TRBV6-5 and J usage is TRBJ1-6; possibly TRBD1 for D (6 bases). The V gene lost 6 bases and the J gene lost 6 bases, with 15 bases spanning the gap. This CDR3 region has 15 residues. Per the germline V gene, CDR1 is MNHEY and CDR2 is SVGAGI. CDR3 residues: CASSQHRVGNSPLHF. The CDR3 bases are TGTGCCAGCAGCCAACACAGGGTCGGTAATTCACCCCTCCACTTT.

The chain is built from TRBV5-8 and TRBJ1-5; TRBD1 is a possible D gene (6 bases). The germline gives CDR1 SGHTS, CDR2 YDEGEE. Trimming removed 0 bases at V and 0 bases at J, with 13 bases between. This CDR3 is 17 amino acids long. CDR3 nucleotide sequence: TGTGCCAGCAGCTTGGAGAGGACAGAGTATAGCAATCAGCCCCAGCATTTT. Protein sequence: CASSLERTEYSNQPQHF.

The DNA for the CDR3 is TGTGCCAGCAGCTTACAGGGGGCCCCTGGGCCCACCATATATTTT. Translation: CASSLQGAPGPTIYF. This chain joins TRBV5-4 and TRBJ1-3, with 9 bases matching TRBD1. The CDR3 extends over 15 amino acids. Trimming at V came to 2 bases and at J to 9 bases, leaving 9 bases not matched to a gene. Germline values: CDR1 SGHNT, CDR2 YYREEE (reference sequence).

This sequence joins TRBV7-2 and TRBJ2-7, with TRBD2 identical over 8 bases. With 6 bases clipped from V and 2 bases from J, the junction kept 6 bases outside the gene matches. The CDR3 sequence is 14 residues long. Germline values: CDR1 SGHTA, CDR2 FQGNSA. DNA for the CDR3: TGTGCCAGCAGACAGAGCGGGGGTGCCTACGAGCAGTACTTC. Protein: CASRQSGGAYEQYF.

This clone has just one count. The CDR3 protein is CAWRRGNTEAFF. For the CDR3, the DNA is TGTGCCTGGAGAAGAGGGAACACTGAAGCTTTCTTT. The chain has TRBV30 and TRBJ1-1, with no clear D. CDR1 and CDR2 (germline): GTSNPN, SVGIG (reference sequence). Trimming pared 3 bases from V and 1 base from J, leaving 6 bases between. The CDR3 covers 12 residues.

V is TRBV4-1 and J is TRBJ1-2, with 8 bases fitting TRBD1. CDR1 is MGHRA and CDR2 is YSYEKL in the germline V gene. The V segment lost 4 bases and the J segment 5 bases; nucleotides outside the gene matches: 6. The CDR3 extends over 14 amino acids. The CDR3 reads CASSPQGAGYGYTF. The CDR3, as DNA: TGCGCCAGCAGCCCGCAGGGGGCAGGATATGGCTACACCTTC.

J is TRBJ1-2 and V is TRBV5-4; TRBD1 is a possible D gene (6 bases). The germline gives CDR1 SGHNT, CDR2 YYREEE (reference sequence). This CDR3 is built from 15 residues. With 0 bases removed from V and 7 bases from J, the gap between germline ends came to 16 bases. CDR3 region: CASSLAGRGGLGYTF. CDR3 nucleotide sequence: TGTGCCAGCAGCTTGGCGGGCAGGGGCGGTCTTGGCTACACCTTC.

The V gene is TRBV6-5, the J gene TRBJ1-6, with 7 bases lining up with TRBD1. Germline V gene data show CDR1 as MNHEY and CDR2 as SVGAGI. V lost 8 bases, J lost 6 bases, and 10 bases stayed unmatched. The CDR3 loop spans 15 amino acids. Written as DNA, the CDR3 is TGTGCCAGCGAAATGACAGGGCCCCTTAATTCACCCCTCCACTTT. Translating it yields CASEMTGPLNSPLHF.

The chain combines TRBV5-4 with TRBJ2-7; 8 positions agree with TRBD1. CDR1 is SGHNT, CDR2 YYREEE, per germline (reference sequence). The V and J ends lost 3 bases and 3 bases, in that order; junction bases with no gene match: 2. The CDR3 runs to 13 residues. CDR3 DNA: TGTGCCAGCAGCTCAGGACAGGGCTACGAGCAGTACTTC. Its translation is CASSSGQGYEQYF.

This clone was counted a few times. CDR3 sequence (DNA): TGTGCCAGCAGCTTAGAGCCCTCTGGAAACACCATATATTTT. It encodes CASSLEPSGNTIYF. The chain combines TRBV7-2 with TRBJ1-3; D is undetermined. V dropped 1 base and J dropped 0 bases, with 4 bases sitting between them. Germline V gene data show CDR1 as SGHTA and CDR2 as FQGNSA. CDR3 length equals 14 residues.

The V and J genes are TRBV3-1 (or the pseudogene TRBV3-2) and TRBJ1-1; D call uncertain. From germline, CDR1 is LGHDT and CDR2 YNNKEL (reference sequence). This CDR3 has 14 residues. Trimming took 2 bases from V and 4 from J, leaving 11 bases between them. CDR3 DNA: TGTGCCAGCAGCCAATTAGGATCGGGCACTGAAGCTTTCTTT. This translates into CASSQLGSGTEAFF.

For the CDR3, the DNA is TGTGCCAGCAGCTTGGGAGACAGGGCGCAACAGCCCCAGCATTTT. It is translated as CASSLGDRAQQPQHF. This chain links TRBV5-6 with TRBJ1-5; 7 nucleotides agree with TRBD1. This CDR3 comprises 15 residues. After removal of 0 bases from V and 7 bases from J, the junction contained 7 bases not matched to a gene. Germline CDR1 and CDR2: SGHDT and YYEEEE.

The rearrangement links TRBV6-2 or TRBV6-3 to TRBJ2-4, with 9 nucleotides matching TRBD1. From germline, CDR1 is MNHEY and CDR2 SVGEGT. With 2 bases clipped from V and 0 bases from J, the junction kept 2 bases outside the gene matches. The CDR3 is 16 residues long. This CDR3 is CASSYPGQGAKNIQYF. The CDR3 region has the DNA TGTGCCAGCAGTTACCCGGGACAGGGAGCCAAAAACATTCAGTACTTC.

J is TRBJ2-3 and V is TRBV10-3; D unresolved. CDR1 and CDR2 from the germline V gene are ENHRY and SYGVKD. With 8 bases removed from V and 3 bases from J, the gap between germline ends came to 9 bases. CDR3 length: 12 residues. Here the CDR3 reads CAISRGTDTQYF. CDR3 coding DNA: TGTGCCATCTCGCGCGGAACAGATACGCAGTATTTT.

This clone was seen once. The chain combines TRBV6-1 with TRBJ2-4; TRBD1 matches at 8 bases. Germline CDR1 and CDR2: MNHNS and SASEGT. J lost 1 base, V lost 0 bases, and 11 bases had no gene match. This CDR3 comprises 19 residues. The CDR3 DNA reads as TGTGCCAGCAGTGAAGCAAAAGGGCAGGGGGCCGTGGCCAAAAACATTCAGTACTTC. Translating it yields CASSEAKGQGAVAKNIQYF.

The rearrangement links TRBV20-1 to TRBJ2-1; 8 bases map to TRBD2. The germline gives CDR1 DFQATT, CDR2 SNEGSKA (reference sequence). The CDR3 runs to 17 residues. The ends lost 3 bases at V and 7 bases at J; junction bases unmatched: 17. The DNA for the CDR3 is TGCAGTGCTAGTCAGCCCCCGGGGGGGCCTACGCGGAATGAGCAGTTCTTC. This sequence encodes CSASQPPGGPTRNEQFF.

This clone was seen once. Written as DNA, the CDR3 is TGTGCCAGCAGTCCGCCGGGACCCGGGGGCTCCTACAATGAGCAGTTCTTC. It is translated as CASSPPGPGGSYNEQFF. The chain joins TRBV28 to TRBJ2-1; D might be TRBD2 (6 bases). The germline V gene encodes CDR1 MDHEN and CDR2 SYDVKM. This CDR3 is built from 17 residues. Trimming stripped 5 bases from V and 0 bases from J, with 17 bases between. The variable domain in full, with the rest retrieved from reference TRBV28 and TRBJ2-1, is DVKVTQSSRYLVKRTGEKVFLECVQDMDHENMFWYRQDPGLGLRLIYFSYDVKMKEKGDIPEGYSVSREKKERFSLILESASTNQTSMYLCASSPPGPGGSYNEQFFGPGTRLTVL.

The chain joins TRBV29-1 to TRBJ2-7, with D maybe TRBD2 (5 bases). Germline loops: CDR1 SQVTM, CDR2 ANQGSEA. The CDR3 loop spans 11 amino acids. V gave up 4 bases and J gave up 5 bases, with 9 bases separating them. CDR3 sequence reads: CSVARVDEQYF. The CDR3 bases are TGCAGCGTTGCGAGGGTTGACGAGCAGTACTTC.